This TCR beta chain was sequenced in a study of blood T cells in healthy people across ages. Regarding this clonotype: What it binds is not known.

Study-wide results and limits: TCR beta diversity, measured per million T cells, fell in a roughly linear way with age.

The CDR3 is 18 residues long. Germline V gene data show CDR1 as LNHDA and CDR2 as SQIVND (reference sequence). The trim removed 0 bases at V and 4 bases at J, leaving 12 bases unmatched. A second PCR, run for roughly 7 to 11 cycles, used a sample-barcoded 5' primer plus a J-beta primer mix. TCRdb re-called the 5' RACE reads with MiXCR, one entry per CDR3 protein. The sample contains hundreds of thousands of distinct CDR3 sequences, around a fifth of which appear only once. The chain combines TRBV19 with TRBJ2-1; 7 positions match TRBD2. This receptor was taken from a man in his 70s in good health. Sequencing used blood. The CDR3 reads CASSIDHRAGEVYNEQFF. The CDR3 DNA sequence: TGTGCCAGTAGTATAGACCATCGGGCGGGAGAGGTGTACAATGAGCAGTTCTTC.